A selection of T cell receptor beta chains follows, all from one sample in a study of blood T cell repertoires in COVID-19. TCRdb's copy holds only in-frame clones and misses some; the assay was immunoSEQ multiplex PCR. The repertoire holds approximately 400,000 clones, with over 65% as singletons. What was sequenced was peripheral blood. These receptors all come from a human donor with acute or convalescent COVID-19. The donor label of this sample is uncertain. Each CDR3 is given with its conserved first and last residue. A D gene is named only where the DNA matches it firmly. Where a row states a size, it is once, few, many or the class of an expanded clone; other rows omit it.

TRBV4-1	TRBD1	TRBJ1-1	-	CASSQGGTGKPEAFF	TGCGCCAGCAGCCAAGGGGGGACAGGGAAGCCTGAAGCTTTCTTT
TRBV6-5	-	TRBJ2-7	once	CASIRKPYEQYF	TGTGCCAGCATCAGGAAGCCCTACGAGCAGTACTTC
TRBV5-1	-	TRBJ1-2	-	CASSLTTVVPYGYTF	TGCGCCAGCAGCTTGACGACAGTCGTACCCTATGGCTACACCTTC
TRBV3-1/TRBV3-2	TRBD1	TRBJ1-1	-	CASRIGQAMNTEAFF	TGTGCCAGCAGAATAGGACAGGCCATGAACACTGAAGCTTTCTTT
TRBV27	TRBD1	TRBJ2-1	-	CASSLGGTGGKFF	TGTGCCAGCAGTTTGGGGGGGACAGGGGGTAAGTTCTTC
TRBV4-1	-	TRBJ1-3	-	CASSQLAGVISGNTIYF	TGCGCCAGCAGCCAATTAGCAGGGGTCATATCTGGAAACACCATATATTTT
TRBV11-2	-	TRBJ2-7	few	CASSLERGSYEQYF	TGTGCCAGCAGCTTAGAAAGGGGATCCTACGAGCAGTACTTC
TRBV28	TRBD1	TRBJ1-1	-	CASSPDRGQVGTEAFF	TGTGCCAGCAGCCCGGACAGGGGGCAAGTAGGCACTGAAGCTTTCTTT
TRBV3-1/TRBV3-2	TRBD2	TRBJ2-3	-	CASSQLTGGVDTQYF	TGTGCCAGCAGCCAACTTACGGGGGGGGTAGATACGCAGTATTTT
TRBV7-9	-	TRBJ1-1	-	CASTPGDTTSMNTEAFF	TGTGCCAGCACCCCAGGTGACACAACCTCAATGAACACTGAAGCTTTCTTT
TRBV3-1/TRBV3-2	-	TRBJ1-2	-	CASSQDRDRRGYTF	TGTGCCAGCAGCCAAGACCGAGACAGACGTGGCTACACCTTC
TRBV5-1	TRBD1	TRBJ1-1	few	CASSLQGLTEAFF	TGCGCCAGCAGCTTACAGGGGCTCACTGAAGCTTTCTTT
TRBV28	TRBD1	TRBJ1-1	-	CASSLGTGWTEAFF	TGTGCCAGCAGTTTAGGGACAGGGTGGACTGAAGCTTTCTTT
TRBV4-1	-	TRBJ1-2	-	CASSPSGELLYGYTF	TGCGCCAGCAGCCCCAGTGGAGAACTCCTATATGGCTACACCTTC
TRBV5-4	TRBD1	TRBJ1-2	-	CASSRPITQGALTDGYTF	TGTGCCAGCAGCCGTCCCATAACACAGGGGGCTTTAACAGATGGCTACACCTTC
TRBV5-1	-	TRBJ1-1	-	CASSLVGRQVNTEAFF	TGCGCCAGCAGCTTGGTCGGCAGGCAAGTGAACACTGAAGCTTTCTTT
TRBV5-8	-	TRBJ2-7	-	CASSSGTGFTGSEEQYF	TGTGCCAGCAGCTCGGGTACGGGGTTCACTGGATCGGAAGAGCAGTACTTC
TRBV5-1	TRBD1	TRBJ1-4	-	CASSLRPQGVATNEKLFF	TGCGCCAGCAGCTTGAGGCCACAGGGGGTCGCAACTAATGAAAAACTGTTTTTT
TRBV7-2	TRBD2	TRBJ2-2	-	CASSPRLAGGRELFF	TGTGCCAGCAGCCCACGACTAGCGGGGGGCCGGGAGCTGTTTTTT
TRBV4-2	TRBD1	TRBJ2-1	-	CASSQVPAGGVEQFF	TGTGCCAGCAGCCAAGTTCCCGCAGGGGGAGTAGAGCAGTTCTTC
TRBV11-3	-	TRBJ2-7	few	CASSLDSSGNYEQYF	TGTGCCAGCAGCTTAGATAGTTCAGGGAACTACGAGCAGTACTTC
TRBV5-5	TRBD1	TRBJ1-1	-	CASSSQLTGGITEAFF	TGTGCCAGCAGCTCACAACTGACAGGGGGGATAACTGAAGCTTTCTTT
TRBV18	TRBD2	TRBJ2-3	-	CASSPAGGRTDTQYF	TGTGCCAGCTCACCAGCGGGAGGGCGGACAGATACGCAGTATTTT
TRBV3-1/TRBV3-2	TRBD2	TRBJ2-7	-	CASSGDGLEKYEQYF	TGTGCCAGCAGCGGGGACGGACTAGAAAAGTACGAGCAGTACTTC
TRBV7-9	-	TRBJ2-4	-	CASSQADQGKLAKNIQYF	TGTGCCAGCAGCCAGGCTGATCAGGGCAAGCTAGCCAAAAACATTCAGTACTTC
TRBV2	TRBD1	TRBJ1-2	-	CASSLDRVVSGYGYTF	TGTGCCAGCAGTCTTGACAGGGTGGTAAGCGGCTATGGCTACACCTTC
TRBV15	-	TRBJ1-3	-	CATSRGRGRNTIYF	TGTGCCACCAGCAGGGGGAGGGGTCGAAACACCATATATTTT
TRBV19	TRBD1	TRBJ1-2	few	CASKRGPRGNYGYTF	TGTGCCAGTAAGAGGGGGCCTCGGGGGAACTATGGCTACACCTTC
TRBV2	-	TRBJ1-2	-	CASSELGRANYGYTF	TGTGCCAGCAGTGAACTCGGGAGGGCTAACTATGGCTACACCTTC